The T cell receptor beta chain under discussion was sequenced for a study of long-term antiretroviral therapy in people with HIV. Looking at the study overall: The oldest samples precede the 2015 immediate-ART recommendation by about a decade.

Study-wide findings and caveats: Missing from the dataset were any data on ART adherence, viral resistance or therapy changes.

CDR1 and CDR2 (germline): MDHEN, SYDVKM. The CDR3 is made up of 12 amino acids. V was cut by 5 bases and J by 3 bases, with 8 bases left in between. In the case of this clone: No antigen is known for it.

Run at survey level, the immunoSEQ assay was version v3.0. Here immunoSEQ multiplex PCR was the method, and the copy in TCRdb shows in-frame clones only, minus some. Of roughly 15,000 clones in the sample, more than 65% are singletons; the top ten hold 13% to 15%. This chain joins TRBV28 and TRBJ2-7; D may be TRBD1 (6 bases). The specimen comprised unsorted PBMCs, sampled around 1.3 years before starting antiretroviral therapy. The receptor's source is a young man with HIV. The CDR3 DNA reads TGTGCCAGCAGTCGGGACAACTACGAGCAGTACTTC. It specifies CASSRDNYEQYF.